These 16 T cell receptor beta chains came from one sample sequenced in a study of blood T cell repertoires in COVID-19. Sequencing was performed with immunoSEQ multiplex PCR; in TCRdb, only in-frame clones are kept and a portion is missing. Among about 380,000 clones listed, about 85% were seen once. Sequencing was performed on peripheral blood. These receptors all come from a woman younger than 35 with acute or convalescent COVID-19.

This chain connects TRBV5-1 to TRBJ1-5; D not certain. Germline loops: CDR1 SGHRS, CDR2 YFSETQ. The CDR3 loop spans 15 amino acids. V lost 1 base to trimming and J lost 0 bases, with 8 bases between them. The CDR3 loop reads CASSLSGYSNQPQHF. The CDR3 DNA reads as TGCGCCAGCAGCTTGTCGGGGTATAGCAATCAGCCCCAGCATTTT. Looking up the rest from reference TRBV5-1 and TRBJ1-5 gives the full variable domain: KAGVTQTPRYLIKTRGQQVTLSCSPISGHRSVSWYQQTPGQGLQFLFEYFSETQRNKGNFPGRFSGRQFSNSRSEMNVSTLELGDSALYLCASSLSGYSNQPQHFGDGTRLSIL.

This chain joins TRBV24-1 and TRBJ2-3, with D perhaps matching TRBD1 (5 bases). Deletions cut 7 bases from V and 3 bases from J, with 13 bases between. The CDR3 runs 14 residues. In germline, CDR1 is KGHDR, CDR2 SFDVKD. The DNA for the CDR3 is TGTGCCACCAGCGAGGCAGGGTTTACAGATACGCAGTATTTT. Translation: CATSEAGFTDTQYF.

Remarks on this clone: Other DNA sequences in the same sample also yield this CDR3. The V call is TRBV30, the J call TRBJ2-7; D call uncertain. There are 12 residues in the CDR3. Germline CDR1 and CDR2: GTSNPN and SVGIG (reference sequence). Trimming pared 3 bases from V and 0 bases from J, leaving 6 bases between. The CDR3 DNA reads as TGTGCCTGGAGGGGCGACTCCTACGAGCAGTACTTC. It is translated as CAWRGDSYEQYF.

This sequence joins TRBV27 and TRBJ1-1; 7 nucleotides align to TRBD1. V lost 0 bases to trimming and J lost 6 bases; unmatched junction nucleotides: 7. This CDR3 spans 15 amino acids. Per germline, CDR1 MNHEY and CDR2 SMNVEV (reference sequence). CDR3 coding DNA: TGTGCCAGCAGTTTATCCGGGACAGCCGATCCTGAAGCTTTCTTT. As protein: CASSLSGTADPEAFF.

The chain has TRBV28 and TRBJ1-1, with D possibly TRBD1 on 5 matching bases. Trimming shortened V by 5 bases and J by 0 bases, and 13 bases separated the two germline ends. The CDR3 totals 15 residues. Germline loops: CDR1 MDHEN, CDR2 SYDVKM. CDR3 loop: CASSPGGRMNTEAFF. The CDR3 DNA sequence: TGTGCCAGCAGTCCCGGGGGGAGGATGAACACTGAAGCTTTCTTT.

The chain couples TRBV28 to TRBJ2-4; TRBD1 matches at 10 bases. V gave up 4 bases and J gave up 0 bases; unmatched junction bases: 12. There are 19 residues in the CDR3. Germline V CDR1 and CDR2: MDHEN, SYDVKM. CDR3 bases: TGTGCCAGCAGTTCGTCGACAGGGGGCGCGGGGCTAGCCAAAAACATTCAGTACTTC. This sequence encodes CASSSSTGGAGLAKNIQYF.

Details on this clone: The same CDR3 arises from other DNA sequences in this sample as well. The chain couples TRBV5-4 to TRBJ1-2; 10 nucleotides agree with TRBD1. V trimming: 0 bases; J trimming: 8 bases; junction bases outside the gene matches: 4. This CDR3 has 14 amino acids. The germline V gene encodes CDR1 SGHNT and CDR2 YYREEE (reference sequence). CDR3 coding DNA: TGTGCCAGCAGCTTGGGGGACAGGGGAAGAGGCTACACCTTC. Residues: CASSLGDRGRGYTF.

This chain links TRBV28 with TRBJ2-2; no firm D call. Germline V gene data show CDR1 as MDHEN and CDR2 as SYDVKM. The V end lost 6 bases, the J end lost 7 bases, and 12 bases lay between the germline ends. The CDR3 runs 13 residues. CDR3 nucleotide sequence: TGTGCCAGCAGCCCCCGGAGAGTCGGGGAGCTGTTTTTT. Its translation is CASSPRRVGELFF.

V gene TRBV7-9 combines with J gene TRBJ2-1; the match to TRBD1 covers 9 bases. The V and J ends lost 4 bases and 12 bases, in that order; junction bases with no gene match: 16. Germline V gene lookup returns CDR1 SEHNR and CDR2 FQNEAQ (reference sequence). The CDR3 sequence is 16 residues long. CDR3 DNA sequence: TGTGCCAGCAGCTCCCTCCGGGACAGGGAAAGGGGTGGGCAGTTCTTC. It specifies CASSSLRDRERGGQFF. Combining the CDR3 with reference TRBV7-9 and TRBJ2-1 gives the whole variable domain DTGVSQNPRHKITKRGQNVTFRCDPISEHNRLYWYRQTLGQGPEFLTYFQNEAQLEKSRLLSDRFSAERPKGSFSTLEIQRTEQGDSAMYLCASSSLRDRERGGQFFGPGTRLTVL.

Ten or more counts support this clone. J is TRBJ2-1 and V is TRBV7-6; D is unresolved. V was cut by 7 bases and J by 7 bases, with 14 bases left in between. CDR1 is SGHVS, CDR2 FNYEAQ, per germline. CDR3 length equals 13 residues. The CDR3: CASIPRGRNEQFF. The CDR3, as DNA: TGTGCCAGCATTCCCCGCGGCCGGAATGAGCAGTTCTTC.

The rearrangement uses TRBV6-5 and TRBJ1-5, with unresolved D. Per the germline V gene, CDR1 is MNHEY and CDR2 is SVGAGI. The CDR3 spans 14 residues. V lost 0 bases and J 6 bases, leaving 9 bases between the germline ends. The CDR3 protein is CASSYSRASQPQHF. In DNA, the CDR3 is TGTGCCAGCAGTTACTCGCGGGCAAGTCAGCCCCAGCATTTT.

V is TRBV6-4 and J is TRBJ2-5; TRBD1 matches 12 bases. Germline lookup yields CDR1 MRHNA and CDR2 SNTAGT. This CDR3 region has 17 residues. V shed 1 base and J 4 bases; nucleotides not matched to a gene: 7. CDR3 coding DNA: TGTGCCAGCAGTGACTGTGGAGGGACAGGGGGCCTAGAGACCCAGTACTTC. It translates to CASSDCGGTGGLETQYF.

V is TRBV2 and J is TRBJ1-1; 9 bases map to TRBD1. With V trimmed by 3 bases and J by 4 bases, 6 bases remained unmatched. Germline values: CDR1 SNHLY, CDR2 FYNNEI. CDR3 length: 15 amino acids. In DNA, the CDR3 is TGTGCCAGCAGTGACCCGGACAGGGGAGTCACTGAAGCTTTCTTT. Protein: CASSDPDRGVTEAFF.

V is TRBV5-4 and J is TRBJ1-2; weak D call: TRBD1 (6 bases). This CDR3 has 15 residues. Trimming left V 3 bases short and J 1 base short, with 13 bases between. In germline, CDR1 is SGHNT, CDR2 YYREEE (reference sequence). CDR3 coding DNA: TGTGCCAGCAGCTCTATGACAGGTTTTAACTATGGCTACACCTTC. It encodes CASSSMTGFNYGYTF.

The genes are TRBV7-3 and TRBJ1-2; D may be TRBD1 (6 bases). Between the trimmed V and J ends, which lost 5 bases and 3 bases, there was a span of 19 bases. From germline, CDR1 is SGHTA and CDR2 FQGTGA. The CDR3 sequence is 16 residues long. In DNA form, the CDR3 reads TGTGCCAGCAGCCCGTCGACAGGTAGAAGGCACTATGGCTACACCTTC. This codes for CASSPSTGRRHYGYTF.

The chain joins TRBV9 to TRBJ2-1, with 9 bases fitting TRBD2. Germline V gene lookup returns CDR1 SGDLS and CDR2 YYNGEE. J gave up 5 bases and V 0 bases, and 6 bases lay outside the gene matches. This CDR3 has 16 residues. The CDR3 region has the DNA TGTGCCAGCAGCGTAGTTAGCGGGGGCCAGAACAATGAGCAGTTCTTC. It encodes CASSVVSGGQNNEQFF.